This passage covers 26 T cell receptor beta chains from one sample sequenced in a study of cytomegalovirus exposure and HLA in healthy donors. Amplification used 60 Vbeta primers and 13 Jbeta primers. Using immunoSEQ multiplex PCR, the repertoire was profiled, and TCRdb retains in-frame clones only, with some absent. Of some 110,000 clones listed, over 75% are singletons. Input material: PBMCs. These receptors all come from a man aged 25-45 years in good health and CMV-seronegative.

The chain recombines TRBV2 with TRBJ1-2, with unresolved D. Germline V gene sequence: CDR1 SNHLY, CDR2 FYNNEI. The CDR3 consists of 16 residues. The ends were cut back, 1 base at V and 3 bases at J, with 15 bases in the middle. The CDR3 is CASSEVAHPSDYGYTF. DNA of the CDR3: TGTGCCAGCAGTGAAGTGGCACACCCCAGCGACTATGGCTACACCTTC.

The chain joins TRBV15 to TRBJ2-2; D ambiguous. The germline CDR1 and CDR2 sequences are LNHNV and YYDKDF (reference sequence). This CDR3 is built from 15 residues. V was cut by 1 base and J by 5 bases, with 11 bases left in between. In nucleotides, the CDR3 is TGTGCCACCAGCAGAGGTCTGGGCCTAACCGGGGAGCTGTTTTTT. Encoded protein: CATSRGLGLTGELFF.

This rearrangement joins TRBV5-4 to TRBJ2-5; no firm D call. Germline values: CDR1 SGHNT, CDR2 YYREEE (reference sequence). Trimming left V 0 bases short and J 3 bases short, with 9 bases between. This CDR3 spans 14 amino acids. CDR3 sequence reads: CASSLDNFEETQYF. The CDR3 region has the DNA TGTGCCAGCAGCTTGGATAACTTTGAAGAGACCCAGTACTTC.

The chain has TRBV5-4 and TRBJ2-3; D might be TRBD2 (5 bases). The germline gives CDR1 SGHNT, CDR2 YYREEE (reference sequence). Between the trimmed V and J ends, which lost 7 bases and 4 bases, there was a span of 13 bases. The CDR3 covers 13 residues. The CDR3 DNA sequence: TGTGCCAGCGGCGACCTAGCAGCAGATACGCAGTATTTT. This encodes CASGDLAADTQYF.

The rearrangement joins TRBV30 to TRBJ1-5; weak D call: TRBD1 (5 bases). Trimming removed 7 bases from V and 3 bases from J, with 19 bases in between. Per the germline V gene, CDR1 is GTSNPN and CDR2 is SVGIG (reference sequence). The CDR3 extends over 15 amino acids. In DNA, the CDR3 is TGTGCCTTTAGATCAACCAGGGTTCCCAATCAGCCCCAGCATTTT. It is translated as CAFRSTRVPNQPQHF.

The chain couples TRBV6-5 to TRBJ1-2; D is perhaps TRBD1 (6 bases). This CDR3 has 15 residues. Germline V gene lookup returns CDR1 MNHEY and CDR2 SVGAGI. V was pared by 0 bases and J by 7 bases, with 15 bases between. The chain's CDR3 is CASSYSNEGVGGYTF. The CDR3 DNA sequence: TGTGCCAGCAGTTACTCGAATGAGGGGGTGGGTGGCTACACCTTC.

The chain links TRBV7-9 to TRBJ2-7, with a tentative D call TRBD2 (5 bases). The CDR3 spans 16 residues. The germline V and J ends were trimmed by 5 bases and 2 bases, with 19 bases remaining between them. From germline, CDR1 is SEHNR and CDR2 FQNEAQ (reference sequence). CDR3 protein: CASSPDQGRRPYEQYF. The CDR3 bases are TGTGCCAGCAGCCCCGACCAAGGACGGAGGCCCTACGAGCAGTACTTC.

The CDR3: CASSRRGSGNTIYF. The DNA of the CDR3 is TGTGCCAGCAGTCGGCGGGGTTCTGGAAACACCATATATTTT. This rearrangement joins TRBV6-5 to TRBJ1-3; no definite D call. The CDR3 sequence is 14 residues long. The germline CDR1 and CDR2 sequences are MNHEY and SVGAGI. V gave up 5 bases and J gave up 1 base, with 9 bases separating them.

The sample holds a few counts of this clone. The V gene is TRBV28, the J gene TRBJ1-5; the D is unclear. This CDR3 is built from 12 residues. The V gene lost 6 bases and the J gene lost 6 bases, with 9 bases spanning the gap. Germline CDR1 is MDHEN and CDR2 is SYDVKM. The chain's CDR3 is CASRSLGQPQHF. The CDR3 DNA follows: TGTGCCAGCAGGTCCCTAGGTCAGCCCCAGCATTTT.

The chain recombines TRBV18 with TRBJ2-3; D is possibly TRBD2 (6 bases). Trimming removed 2 bases from V and 6 bases from J, with 39 bases in between. Per the germline V gene, CDR1 is KGHSH and CDR2 is LQKENI. This CDR3 region has 23 residues. CDR3 loop: CASSPVRDFWSVQTPGSGDTQYF. The CDR3 nucleotides read TGTGCCAGCTCACCAGTTCGGGACTTCTGGTCCGTCCAGACGCCCGGATCGGGGGATACGCAGTATTTT.

The count of this clone is one. The chain recombines TRBV11-2 with TRBJ2-3; no firm D call. Germline CDR1 is SGHAT and CDR2 is FQNNGV. Trimming took off 0 bases at V and 0 bases at J, with 7 bases between the two ends. CDR3 size: 15 residues. For the CDR3, the DNA is TGTGCCAGCAGCTTAGAGCTAGGTAGCACAGATACGCAGTATTTT. It yields the protein CASSLELGSTDTQYF.

This clone was recorded a few times. CDR3 nucleotides: TGTGCCAGCAGTGTTCTGTCTAGCGGGGGTGATAGCTCCTACAATGAGCAGTTCTTC. Its protein product is CASSVLSSGGDSSYNEQFF. V gene TRBV6-1 combines with J gene TRBJ2-1, with 10 bases aligning to TRBD2. With V trimmed by 4 bases and J by 0 bases, 12 bases remained unmatched. This CDR3 is 19 amino acids long. CDR1 MNHNS and CDR2 SASEGT come from the germline V gene.

The rearrangement uses TRBV5-5 and TRBJ2-1, with D unresolved. This CDR3 region has 16 residues. With 2 bases removed from V and 4 bases from J, the gap between germline ends came to 16 bases. The germline V gene has CDR1 SGHKS and CDR2 YYEKEE (reference sequence). The CDR3 DNA sequence: TGTGCCAGCAGCTTAGGTCCGTACAGTGGGTACAATGAGCAGTTCTTC. Its translation is CASSLGPYSGYNEQFF.

The count of this clone is one. This rearrangement joins TRBV7-6 to TRBJ2-7; D is perhaps TRBD1 (5 bases). Trimming stripped 1 base from V and 6 bases from J, with 10 bases between. Germline CDR1 SGHVS, CDR2 FNYEAQ. This CDR3 spans 13 amino acids. CDR3 sequence (DNA): TGTGCCAGCAGCTTAGACCTAGGGGTCGAGCAGTACTTC. Translation gives CASSLDLGVEQYF. Drawing the rest from reference TRBV7-6 and TRBJ2-7, the complete variable domain is GAGVSQSPRYKVTKRGQDVALRCDPISGHVSLYWYRQALGQGPEFLTYFNYEAQQDKSGLPNDRFSAERPEGSISTLTIQRTEQRDSAMYRCASSLDLGVEQYFGPGTRLTVT.

The chain has TRBV4-2 and TRBJ2-3; 8 bases agree with TRBD2. The CDR3 sequence is 16 residues long. From germline, CDR1 is LGHNA and CDR2 YNFKEQ. The trim removed 3 bases at V and 2 bases at J, leaving 7 bases unmatched. The CDR3 protein is CASSQKAGVNTDTQYF. DNA for the CDR3: TGTGCCAGCAGCCAGAAAGCGGGGGTAAACACAGATACGCAGTATTTT.

This rearrangement joins TRBV7-2 to TRBJ1-5; D not certain. CDR1 and CDR2 (germline): SGHTA, FQGNSA. V lost 2 bases, J lost 0 bases, and 5 bases lay in between. The CDR3 loop spans 14 amino acids. The CDR3 DNA sequence: TGTGCCAGCAGCTTACAGTCTAGCAATCAGCCCCAGCATTTT. The encoded protein is CASSLQSSNQPQHF.

The V gene is TRBV5-4, the J gene TRBJ1-3; D possibly corresponds to TRBD1 (5 bases). The germline V and J ends were trimmed by 4 bases and 0 bases, with 17 bases remaining between them. Germline loops: CDR1 SGHNT, CDR2 YYREEE (reference sequence). The CDR3 contains 17 residues. CDR3 region: CASSRARQGDSGNTIYF. The DNA of the CDR3 is TGTGCCAGCAGCCGCGCCCGCCAGGGCGACTCTGGAAACACCATATATTTT.

The gene calls are TRBV25-1 and TRBJ1-2; 9 nucleotides align to TRBD1. After removal of 3 bases from V and 5 bases from J, the junction contained 7 bases not matched to a gene. CDR3 length equals 15 residues. The germline V gene has CDR1 MGHDK and CDR2 SYGVNS. Here the CDR3 reads CASSEGTGRSYGYTF. The DNA of the CDR3 is TGTGCCAGCAGTGAGGGGACAGGGAGAAGTTATGGCTACACCTTC.

This chain uses TRBV28 with TRBJ1-3; no clear D gene. CDR1 MDHEN and CDR2 SYDVKM come from the germline V gene. This CDR3 spans 14 amino acids. Trimming removed 3 bases from V and 4 bases from J, with 10 bases in between. Here the CDR3 DNA reads TGTGCCAGCAGTTTTGCAGAATTAGGAAACACCATATATTTT. Translating it yields CASSFAELGNTIYF.

The genes are TRBV7-2 and TRBJ2-5; 11 bases map to TRBD2. There are 15 residues in the CDR3. The V gene end was trimmed by 5 bases and the J gene end by 5 bases; junction bases not matched to a gene: 7. Germline-derived CDR1 and CDR2 are SGHTA and FQGNSA. In nucleotides, the CDR3 is TGTGCCAGCAGCCCCCGGGGACTAGCGGCGGAGACCCAGTACTTC. This encodes CASSPRGLAAETQYF.

The J gene is TRBJ1-6, the V gene TRBV10-1; D gene uncertain. Germline assignment: CDR1 WNHNN and CDR2 SYGVQD (reference sequence). This CDR3 spans 14 amino acids. V lost 3 bases, J lost 9 bases, and 12 bases lay in between. In DNA, the CDR3 is TGCGCCAGCAGTGAAGTCGGGGAGAGTTCACCCCTCCACTTT. Protein sequence: CASSEVGESSPLHF.

This clone was counted a single time. J is TRBJ2-3 and V is TRBV5-1, with 9 nucleotides matching TRBD2. J lost 6 bases, V lost 4 bases, and 12 bases had no gene match. This CDR3 has 16 residues. The V gene's germline CDR1 is SGHRS and CDR2 YFSETQ. In nucleotides, the CDR3 is TGCGCCAGCAGCCCCCCGGGGCGGGGGGGCCGTGATACGCAGTATTTT. This codes for CASSPPGRGGRDTQYF. Based on the CDR3 plus reference TRBV5-1 and TRBJ2-3, the full variable domain is KAGVTQTPRYLIKTRGQQVTLSCSPISGHRSVSWYQQTPGQGLQFLFEYFSETQRNKGNFPGRFSGRQFSNSRSEMNVSTLELGDSALYLCASSPPGRGGRDTQYFGPGTRLTVL.

V gene TRBV2 combines with J gene TRBJ2-5; TRBD1 aligns across 10 bases. The CDR3 contains 14 residues. The trim removed 8 bases at V and 5 bases at J, leaving 8 bases unmatched. Germline V lookup: CDR1 SNHLY, CDR2 FYNNEI. CDR3 residues: CASGGTGAYETQYF. The CDR3 DNA reads as TGTGCCAGCGGCGGGACAGGGGCTTACGAGACCCAGTACTTC.

There are a few counts of this clone. The rearrangement joins TRBV9 to TRBJ2-7; possibly TRBD1 for D (5 bases). This CDR3 is 13 amino acids long. Trimming left V 3 bases short and J 1 base short, with 8 bases between. Germline V gives CDR1 SGDLS, CDR2 YYNGEE. The CDR3 coding sequence is TGTGCCAGCAGCGCCCAGGGTTCCTACGAGCAGTACTTC. Its protein product is CASSAQGSYEQYF.

The rearrangement joins TRBV11-3 to TRBJ1-1; TRBD1 aligns across 10 bases. CDR1 and CDR2 (germline): SGHNT, YENEEA. The CDR3 is 17 residues long. V lost 1 base to trimming and J lost 7 bases; unmatched junction nucleotides: 12. CDR3 in DNA: TGTGCCAGCAGCTTAGTTAGGGGACAGGGGATAGTGGGTGAAGCTTTCTTT. Translating it yields CASSLVRGQGIVGEAFF.

The DNA for the CDR3 is TGTGCCAGCAGGGCCGCCAACAATGAGCAGTTCTTC. Translating it yields CASRAANNEQFF. The chain has TRBV5-4 and TRBJ2-1; D uncertain. This CDR3 comprises 12 residues. Germline loops: CDR1 SGHNT, CDR2 YYREEE (reference sequence). The V end lost 5 bases, the J end lost 5 bases, and 8 bases lay between the germline ends. The whole variable domain, filled in from reference TRBV5-4 and TRBJ2-1, reads ETGVTQSPTHLIKTRGQQVTLRCSSQSGHNTVSWYQQALGQGPQFIFQYYREEENGRGNFPPRFSGLQFPNYSSELNVNALELDDSALYLCASRAANNEQFFGPGTRLTVL.